This TCR beta chain was documented in a study of T-cell reconstitution after alpha-beta-depleted transplantation in children. Unique molecular identifiers were incorporated into the prepared TCRbeta library. TCRdb re-analysed the PCR reads in MiXCR, keeping a single row per CDR3 protein. Of around 200,000 distinct CDR3 sequences in the sample, 6.5% to 7.5% were seen once. This clonotype was detected many times. The CDR3 covers 14 residues. V shed 6 bases and J shed 1 base, with 9 bases lying between them. The clonotype was recovered from a human donor who donated a stem cell graft to a child with Wiskott-Aldrich syndrome. This material consisted of PBMCs from the stem cell graft donor, taken from the stem cell graft. The chain joins TRBV12-3 or TRBV12-4 to TRBJ1-4; no clear D gene. The CDR3 DNA reads TGTGCCAGCAGGGCCTCGTTAACTAATGAAAAACTGTTTTTT. Encoded protein: CASRASLTNEKLFF.